This TCR beta chain was observed in a study of brain T cells in children with intractable seizures. Data came from immunoSEQ multiplex PCR; TCRdb stores just in-frame clones and leaves some out. The data contain 70,000 to 85,000 clones, around nine tenths of them singletons. V shed 3 bases and J 4 bases; nucleotides not matched to a gene: 6. Germline values: CDR1 DFQATT, CDR2 SNEGSKA (reference sequence). The CDR3 has 14 amino acids. This clonotype originated in a girl aged 2 to 10 with Rasmussen encephalitis and intractable seizures. The specimen was peripheral blood, collected at surgery. The genes are TRBV20-1 and TRBJ2-3, with TRBD1 matching 8 bases. Written as DNA, the CDR3 is TGCAGTGCTAGTCGGACAGGGAACGCAGATACGCAGTATTTT. It is translated as CSASRTGNADTQYF.